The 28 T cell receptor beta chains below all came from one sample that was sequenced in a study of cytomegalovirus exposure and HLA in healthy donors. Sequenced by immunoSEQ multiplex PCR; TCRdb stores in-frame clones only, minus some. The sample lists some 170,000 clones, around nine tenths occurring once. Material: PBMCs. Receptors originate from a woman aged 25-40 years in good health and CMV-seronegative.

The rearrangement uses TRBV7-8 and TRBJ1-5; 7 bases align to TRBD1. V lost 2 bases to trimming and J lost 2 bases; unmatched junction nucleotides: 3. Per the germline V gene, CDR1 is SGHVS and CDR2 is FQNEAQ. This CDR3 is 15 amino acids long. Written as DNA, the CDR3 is TGTGCCAGCAGCTTAAACAGGGGAGGCAATCAGCCCCAGCATTTT. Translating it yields CASSLNRGGNQPQHF.

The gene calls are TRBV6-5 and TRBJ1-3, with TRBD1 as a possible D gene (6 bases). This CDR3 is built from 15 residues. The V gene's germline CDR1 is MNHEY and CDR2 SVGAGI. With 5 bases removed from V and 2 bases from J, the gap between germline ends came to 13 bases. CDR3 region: CASSLTGSPGNTIYF. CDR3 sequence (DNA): TGTGCCAGCAGTCTAACAGGGTCCCCTGGAAACACCATATATTTT.

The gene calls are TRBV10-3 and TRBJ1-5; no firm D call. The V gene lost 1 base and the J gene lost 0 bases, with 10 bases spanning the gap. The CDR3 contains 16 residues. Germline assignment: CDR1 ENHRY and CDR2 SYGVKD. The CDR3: CAISEFSRYSNQPQHF. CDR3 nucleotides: TGTGCCATCAGTGAGTTTTCCCGGTATAGCAATCAGCCCCAGCATTTT.

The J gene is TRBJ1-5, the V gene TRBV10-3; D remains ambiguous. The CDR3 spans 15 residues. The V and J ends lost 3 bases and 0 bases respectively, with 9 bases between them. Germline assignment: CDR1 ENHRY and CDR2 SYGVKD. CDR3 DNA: TGTGCCATCAGTGATAGTTCTGGTAGCAATCAGCCCCAGCATTTT. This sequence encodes CAISDSSGSNQPQHF.

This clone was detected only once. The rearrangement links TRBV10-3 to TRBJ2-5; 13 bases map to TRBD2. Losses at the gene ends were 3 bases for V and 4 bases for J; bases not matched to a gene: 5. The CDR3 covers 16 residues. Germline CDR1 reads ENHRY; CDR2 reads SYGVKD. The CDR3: CAISDPLAGGRETQYF. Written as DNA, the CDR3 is TGTGCCATCAGTGACCCACTAGCGGGGGGGCGAGAGACCCAGTACTTC.

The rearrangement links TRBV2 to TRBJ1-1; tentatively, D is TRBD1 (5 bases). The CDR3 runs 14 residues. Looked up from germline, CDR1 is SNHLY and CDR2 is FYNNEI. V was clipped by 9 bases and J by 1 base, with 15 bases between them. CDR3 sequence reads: CASPLGDSNTEAFF. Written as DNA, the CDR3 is TGTGCCAGTCCTCTCGGGGACTCGAACACTGAAGCTTTCTTT.

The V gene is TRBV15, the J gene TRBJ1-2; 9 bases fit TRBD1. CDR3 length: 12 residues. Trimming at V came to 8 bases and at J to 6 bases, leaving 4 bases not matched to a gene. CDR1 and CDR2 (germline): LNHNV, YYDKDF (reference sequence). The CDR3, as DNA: TGTGCCACCGCACAGGGGGCCGATGGCTACACCTTC. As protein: CATAQGADGYTF.

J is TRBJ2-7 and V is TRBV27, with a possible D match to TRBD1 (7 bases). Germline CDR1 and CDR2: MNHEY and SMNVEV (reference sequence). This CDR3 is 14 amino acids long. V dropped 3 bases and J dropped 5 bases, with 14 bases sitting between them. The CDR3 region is CASSFGGGQNEQYF. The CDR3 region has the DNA TGTGCCAGCAGTTTCGGAGGGGGCCAAAACGAGCAGTACTTC.

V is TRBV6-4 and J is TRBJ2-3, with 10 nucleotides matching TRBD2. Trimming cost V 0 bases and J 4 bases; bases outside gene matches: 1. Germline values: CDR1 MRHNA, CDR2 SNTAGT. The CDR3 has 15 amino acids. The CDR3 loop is CASSDSAGGPDTQYF. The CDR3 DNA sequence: TGTGCCAGCAGTGACTCAGCGGGGGGGCCAGATACGCAGTATTTT.

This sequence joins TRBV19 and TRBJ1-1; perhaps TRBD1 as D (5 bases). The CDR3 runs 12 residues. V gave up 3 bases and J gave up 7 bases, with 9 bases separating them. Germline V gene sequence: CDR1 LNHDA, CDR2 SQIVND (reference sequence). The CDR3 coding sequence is TGTGCCAGTAGTATGGGGCAGGATGAAGCTTTCTTT. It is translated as CASSMGQDEAFF.

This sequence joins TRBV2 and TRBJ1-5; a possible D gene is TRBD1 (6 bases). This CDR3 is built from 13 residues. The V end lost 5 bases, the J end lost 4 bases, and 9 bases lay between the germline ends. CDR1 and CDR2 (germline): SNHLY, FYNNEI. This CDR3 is CASSTGRNQPQHF. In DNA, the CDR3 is TGTGCCAGCAGTACAGGGCGTAATCAGCCCCAGCATTTT. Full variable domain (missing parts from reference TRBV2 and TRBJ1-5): EPEVTQTPSHQVTQMGQEVILRCVPISNHLYFYWYRQILGQKVEFLVSFYNNEISEKSEIFDDQFSVERPDGSNFTLKIRSTKLEDSAMYFCASSTGRNQPQHFGDGTRLSIL.

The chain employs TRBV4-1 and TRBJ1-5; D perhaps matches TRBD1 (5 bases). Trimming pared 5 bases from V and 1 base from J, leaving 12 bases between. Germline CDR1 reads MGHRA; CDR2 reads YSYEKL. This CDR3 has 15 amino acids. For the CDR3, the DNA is TGCGCCAGCAGCTACGGGGGGATGAGCAATCAGCCCCAGCATTTT. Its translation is CASSYGGMSNQPQHF.

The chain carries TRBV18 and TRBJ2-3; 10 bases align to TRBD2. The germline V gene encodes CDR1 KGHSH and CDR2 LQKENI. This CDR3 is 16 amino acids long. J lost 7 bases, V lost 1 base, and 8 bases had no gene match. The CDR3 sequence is CASSPQASGGLNTQYF. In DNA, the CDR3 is TGTGCCAGCTCACCACAGGCTAGCGGGGGACTAAATACGCAGTATTTT.

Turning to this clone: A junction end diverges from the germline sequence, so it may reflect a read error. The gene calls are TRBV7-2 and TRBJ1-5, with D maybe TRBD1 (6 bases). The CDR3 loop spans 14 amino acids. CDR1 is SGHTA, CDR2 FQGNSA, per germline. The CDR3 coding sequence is TGTGCCAGTAGCTCAAGACAGGGCAATCAGCCCCAGCATTTT. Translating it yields CASSSRQGNQPQHF.

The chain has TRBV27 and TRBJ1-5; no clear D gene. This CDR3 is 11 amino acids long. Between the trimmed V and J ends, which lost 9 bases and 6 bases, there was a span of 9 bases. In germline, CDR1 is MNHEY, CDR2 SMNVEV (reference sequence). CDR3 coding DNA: TGTGCCAGTCTATCCTCTCAGCCCCAGCATTTT. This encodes CASLSSQPQHF.

In DNA form, the CDR3 reads TGTGCCAGCAACAGGTACGAGCAGTACTTC. Encoded protein: CASNRYEQYF. V usage is TRBV5-8 and J usage is TRBJ2-7; a weak D match, TRBD1 (5 bases). This CDR3 contains 10 residues. The V end was cut by 6 bases, the J end by 4 bases, with 5 bases between. Germline V CDR1 and CDR2: SGHTS, YDEGEE.

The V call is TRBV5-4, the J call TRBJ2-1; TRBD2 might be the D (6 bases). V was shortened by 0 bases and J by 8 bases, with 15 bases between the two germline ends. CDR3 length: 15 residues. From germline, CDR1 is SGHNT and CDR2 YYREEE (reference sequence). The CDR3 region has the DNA TGTGCCAGCAGCTTGGTAGCAGGAGGAGGGGATGAGCAGTTCTTC. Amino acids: CASSLVAGGGDEQFF.

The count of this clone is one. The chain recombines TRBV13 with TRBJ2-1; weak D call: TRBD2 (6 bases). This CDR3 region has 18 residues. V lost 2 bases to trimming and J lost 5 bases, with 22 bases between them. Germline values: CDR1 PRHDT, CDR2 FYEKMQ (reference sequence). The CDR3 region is CASSLFSWGEGLNNEQFF. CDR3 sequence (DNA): TGTGCCAGCAGCTTATTCTCGTGGGGGGAAGGACTGAACAATGAGCAGTTCTTC.

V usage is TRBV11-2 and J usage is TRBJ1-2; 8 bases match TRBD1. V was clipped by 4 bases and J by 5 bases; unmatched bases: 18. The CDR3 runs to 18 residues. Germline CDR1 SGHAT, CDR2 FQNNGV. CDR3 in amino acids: CASSYIGGLQGEKYGYTF. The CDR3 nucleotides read TGTGCCAGCAGCTATATTGGGGGTTTACAGGGGGAAAAGTATGGCTACACCTTC.

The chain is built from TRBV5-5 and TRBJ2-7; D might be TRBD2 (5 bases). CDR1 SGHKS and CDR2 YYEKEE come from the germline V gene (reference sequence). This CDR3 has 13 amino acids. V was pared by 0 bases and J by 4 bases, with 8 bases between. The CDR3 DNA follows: TGTGCCAGCAGCTTGGCCCCGGGGTACGAGCAGTACTTC. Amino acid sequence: CASSLAPGYEQYF.

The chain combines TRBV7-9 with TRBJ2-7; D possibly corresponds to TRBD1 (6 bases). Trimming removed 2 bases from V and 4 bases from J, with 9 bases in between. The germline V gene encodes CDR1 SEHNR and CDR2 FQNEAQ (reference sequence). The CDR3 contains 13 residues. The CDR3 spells CASSLKTGYEQYF. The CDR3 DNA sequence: TGTGCCAGCAGCTTAAAGACAGGTTACGAGCAGTACTTC.

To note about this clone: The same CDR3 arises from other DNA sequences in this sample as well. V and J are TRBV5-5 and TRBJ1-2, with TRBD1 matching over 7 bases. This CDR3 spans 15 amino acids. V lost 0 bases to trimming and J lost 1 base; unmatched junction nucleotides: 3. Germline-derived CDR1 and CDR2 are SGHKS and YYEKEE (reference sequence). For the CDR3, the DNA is TGTGCCAGCAGCTTGGGCCGACAGGGTAACTATGGCTACACCTTC. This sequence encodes CASSLGRQGNYGYTF.

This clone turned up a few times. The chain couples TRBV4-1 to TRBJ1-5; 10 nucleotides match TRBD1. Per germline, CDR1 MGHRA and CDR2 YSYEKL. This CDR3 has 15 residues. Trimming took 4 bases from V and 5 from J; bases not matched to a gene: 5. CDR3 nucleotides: TGCGCCAGCAGCCGATCGGACAGGGGGGATCAGCCCCAGCATTTT. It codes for CASSRSDRGDQPQHF.

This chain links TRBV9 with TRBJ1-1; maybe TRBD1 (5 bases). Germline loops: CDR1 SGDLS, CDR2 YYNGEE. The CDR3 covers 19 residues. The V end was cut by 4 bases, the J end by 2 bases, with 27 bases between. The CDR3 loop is CASSIGWRGAGSTNTEAFF. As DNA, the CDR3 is TGTGCCAGCAGCATAGGTTGGAGGGGCGCGGGATCGACTAACACTGAAGCTTTCTTT.

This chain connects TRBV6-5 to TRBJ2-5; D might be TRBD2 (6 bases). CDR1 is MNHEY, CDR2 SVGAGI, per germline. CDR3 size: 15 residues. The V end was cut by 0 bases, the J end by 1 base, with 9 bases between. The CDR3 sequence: CASSYSLGLQETQYF. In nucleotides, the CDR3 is TGTGCCAGCAGTTACTCGTTGGGACTCCAAGAGACCCAGTACTTC.

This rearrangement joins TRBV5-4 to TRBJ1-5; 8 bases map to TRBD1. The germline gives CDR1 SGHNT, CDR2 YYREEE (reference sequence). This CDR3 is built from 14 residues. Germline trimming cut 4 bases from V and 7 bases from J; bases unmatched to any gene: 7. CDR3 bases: TGTGCCAGCAGCATAACAGGGGGTGGACAGCCCCAGCATTTT. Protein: CASSITGGGQPQHF.

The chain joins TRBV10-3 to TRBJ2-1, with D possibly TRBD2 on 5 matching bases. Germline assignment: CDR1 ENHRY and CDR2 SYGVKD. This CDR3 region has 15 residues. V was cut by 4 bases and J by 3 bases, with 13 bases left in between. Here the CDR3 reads CAISVDGVSYNEQFF. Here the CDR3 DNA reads TGTGCCATCAGTGTTGACGGGGTGAGCTACAATGAGCAGTTCTTC.

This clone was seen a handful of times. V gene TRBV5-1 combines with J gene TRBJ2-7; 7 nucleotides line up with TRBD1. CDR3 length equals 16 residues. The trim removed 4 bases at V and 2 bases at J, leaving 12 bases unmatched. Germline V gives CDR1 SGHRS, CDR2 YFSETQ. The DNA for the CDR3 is TGCGCCAGCAGCCGTCAAGGGGGCTCCACCCCCTACGAGCAGTACTTC. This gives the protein CASSRQGGSTPYEQYF.